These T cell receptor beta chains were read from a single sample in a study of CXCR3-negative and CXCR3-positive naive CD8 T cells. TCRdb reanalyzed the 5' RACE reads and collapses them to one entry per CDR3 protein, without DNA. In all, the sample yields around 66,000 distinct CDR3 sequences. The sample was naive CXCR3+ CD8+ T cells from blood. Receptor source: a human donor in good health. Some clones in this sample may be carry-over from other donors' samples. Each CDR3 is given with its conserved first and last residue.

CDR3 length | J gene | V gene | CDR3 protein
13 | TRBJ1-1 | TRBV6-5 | CASSYQGNTEAFF
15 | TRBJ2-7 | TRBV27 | CASSLLGDRPYEQYF
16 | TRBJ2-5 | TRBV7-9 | CASSLVSVHDLETQYF
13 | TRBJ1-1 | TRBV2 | CANTQGMNTEAFF
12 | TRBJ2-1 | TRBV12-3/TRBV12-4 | CASNVGENEQFF
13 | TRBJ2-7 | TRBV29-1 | CSVRFRDSYEQYF
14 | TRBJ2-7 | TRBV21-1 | CASRTDAYSYEQYF
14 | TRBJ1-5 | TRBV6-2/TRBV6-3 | CASSFIGVFQPQHF
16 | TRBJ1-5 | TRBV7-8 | CASSLAAGLGDQPQHF
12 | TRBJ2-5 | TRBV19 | CASSPSGETQYF
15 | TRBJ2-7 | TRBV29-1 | CSVEDKGTGYYEQYF
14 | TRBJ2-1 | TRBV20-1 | CSAPNLAGSNVQFF
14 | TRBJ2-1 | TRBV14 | CASSQGTSYNEQFF
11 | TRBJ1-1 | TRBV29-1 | CSVAADTEAFF
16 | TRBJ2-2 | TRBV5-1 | CASSLATGANTGELFF
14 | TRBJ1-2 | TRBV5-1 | CASSFGGGVDGYTF
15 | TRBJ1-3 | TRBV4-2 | CASSQEVSGQNTIYF
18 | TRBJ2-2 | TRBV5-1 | CASSTGLAGGLDAGELFF
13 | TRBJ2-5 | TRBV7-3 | CASSLTPGETQYF
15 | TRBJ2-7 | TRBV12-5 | CASGLAGADLYEQYF
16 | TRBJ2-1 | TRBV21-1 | CASFKPGTIKVDEQFF
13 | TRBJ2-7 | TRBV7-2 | CASSLVLPGEQYF
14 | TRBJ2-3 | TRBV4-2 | CASSPRETADTQYF
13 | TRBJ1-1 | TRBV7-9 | CASSFGGSTEAFF
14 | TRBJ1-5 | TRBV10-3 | CATQSEGVNQPQHF
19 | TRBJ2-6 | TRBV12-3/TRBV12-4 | CASSYRSGTPLSGANVLTF